This T cell receptor (beta chain) was retrieved from a study of T cell responses to AZD1222 COVID-19 vaccine. Data came from immunoSEQ multiplex PCR; TCRdb stores just in-frame clones and leaves some out. The table records fewer than 100,000 clones, 85% to 90% of them present only once. Of note for this clone: What it binds is unknown.

This CDR3 has 15 amino acids. CDR1 and CDR2 from the germline V gene are SGHRS and YFSETQ. V lost 0 bases and J lost 1, with 8 bases in between. General observations from the study: Spike-specific TCRs gained breadth and depth after people received two AZD1222 doses.

The receptor's source is an adult in good health. The rearrangement joins TRBV5-1 to TRBJ1-5, with D perhaps matching TRBD1 (6 bases). The material was peripheral blood, obtained on day 0 of AZD1222 vaccination. The CDR3 reads CASSLAGASNQPQHF. CDR3 sequence (DNA): TGCGCCAGCAGCTTGGCAGGGGCGAGCAATCAGCCCCAGCATTTT.